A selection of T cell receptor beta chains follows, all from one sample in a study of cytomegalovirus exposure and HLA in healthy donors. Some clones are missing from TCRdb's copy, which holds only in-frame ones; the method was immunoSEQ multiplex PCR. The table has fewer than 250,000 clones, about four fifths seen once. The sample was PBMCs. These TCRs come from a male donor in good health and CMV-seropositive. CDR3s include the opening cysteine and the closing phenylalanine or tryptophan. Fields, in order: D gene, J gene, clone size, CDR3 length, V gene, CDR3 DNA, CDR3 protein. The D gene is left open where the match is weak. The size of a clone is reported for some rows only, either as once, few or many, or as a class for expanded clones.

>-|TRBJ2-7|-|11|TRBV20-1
TGCAGTGCTTTACAGGGTTACGAGCAGTACTTC
CSALQGYEQYF
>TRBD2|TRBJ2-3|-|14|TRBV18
TGTGCCAGCTCCCTAGCGGGAGGGAAGGATACGCAGTATTTT
CASSLAGGKDTQYF
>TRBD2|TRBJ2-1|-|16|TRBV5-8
TGTGCCAGCAGCTCGGGGACTAGCGGGCAGGGAGAGGAGCAGTTCTTC
CASSSGTSGQGEEQFF
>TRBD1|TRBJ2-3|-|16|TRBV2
TGTGCCAGCAGTGAACTGGAGACAGGGTACACAGATACGCAGTATTTT
CASSELETGYTDTQYF
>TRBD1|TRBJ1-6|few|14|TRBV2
TGTGCCAGCGGGGGACAGAGTGAAAATTCACCCCTCCACTTT
CASGGQSENSPLHF
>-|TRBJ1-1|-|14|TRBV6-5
TGTGCCAGCAGTTACGATGCAGGGAACACTGAAGCTTTCTTT
CASSYDAGNTEAFF
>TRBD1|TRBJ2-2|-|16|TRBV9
TGTGCCAGCAGCGGAACCGGGACAGGGTGGGCCGGGGAGCTGTTTTTT
CASSGTGTGWAGELFF
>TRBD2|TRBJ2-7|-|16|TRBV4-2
TGTGCCAGCAGCCAAGTCCCAGCGGGAGGGCCGGGCGAGCAGTACTTC
CASSQVPAGGPGEQYF
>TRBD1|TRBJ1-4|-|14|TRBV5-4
TGTGCCAGCAGCATTGGACAGGTTAATGAAAAACTGTTTTTT
CASSIGQVNEKLFF
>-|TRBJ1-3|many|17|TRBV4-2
TGTGCCAGCAGCCAAGATCTCAGCGTCGGTCAGAGAAACACCATATATTTT
CASSQDLSVGQRNTIYF
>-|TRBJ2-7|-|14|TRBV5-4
TGTGCCAGCAGCTTGGCCGGGACTGGCTACGAGCAGTACTTC
CASSLAGTGYEQYF
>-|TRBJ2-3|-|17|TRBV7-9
TGTGCCAGCACTCCTTTAGTAGGAGCCGGAGATTCAGATACGCAGTATTTT
CASTPLVGAGDSDTQYF
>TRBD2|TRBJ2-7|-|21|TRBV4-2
TGTGCCAGCAGCCAAGATCGATGGCGAACTAGCGGGAGGCCCCCTTTCTACGAGCAGTACTTC
CASSQDRWRTSGRPPFYEQYF
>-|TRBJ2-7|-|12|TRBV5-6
TGTGCCAGCAGCTTGTACCGCCGGTCTCAGTACTTC
CASSLYRRSQYF
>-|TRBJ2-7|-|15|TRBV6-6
TGTGCCAGCAGTTCTGGGGGGGGGCGAGGCTACGAGCAGTACTTC
CASSSGGGRGYEQYF
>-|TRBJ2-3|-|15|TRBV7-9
TGTGCCAGCAGCTTCGCCGAAGCTGAGGCAGATACGCAGTATTTT
CASSFAEAEADTQYF
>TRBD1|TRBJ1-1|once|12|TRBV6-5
TGTGCCAGCACCCAGGGGACAGCTGAAGCTTTCTTT
CASTQGTAEAFF
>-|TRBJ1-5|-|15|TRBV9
TGTGCCAGCAGCGTAGGTTCTTTTAGCAATCAGCCCCAGCATTTT
CASSVGSFSNQPQHF
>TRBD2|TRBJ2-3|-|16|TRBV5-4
TGTGCCAGCAGCCCCGTTAGCGGGGGTGGCGCAGATACGCAGTATTTT
CASSPVSGGGADTQYF
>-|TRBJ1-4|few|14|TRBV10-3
TGTGCCATCAGGGACAGTGCAACTAATGAAAAACTGTTTTTT
CAIRDSATNEKLFF
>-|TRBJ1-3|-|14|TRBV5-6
TGTGCCAGCAGACTGAAGAGCTCTGGAAACACCATATATTTT
CASRLKSSGNTIYF
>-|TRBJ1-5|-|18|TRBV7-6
TGTGCCAGCAGCTTAGCGCGGGGGGGCCAGAATAGCAATCAGCCCCAGCATTTT
CASSLARGGQNSNQPQHF
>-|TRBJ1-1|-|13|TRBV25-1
TGTGCCAGCAGCCTTAGTATGAACACTGAAGCTTTCTTT
CASSLSMNTEAFF